The next 2 T cell receptor beta chains were all read from a single sample in a study of OX40 agonist ivuxolimab in advanced cancers. TCRdb's table, derived via immunoSEQ multiplex PCR, lists solely in-frame clones and lacks some. The sample carries some 35,000 clones, around 80% recorded once. The sequencing here drew on CD4+ or CD8+ T cells sorted from blood, taken in a trial of the OX40 agonist ivuxolimab. The receptors originated from an adult with an advanced solid tumor such as melanoma, head and neck, liver or kidney cancer.

The CDR3 loop reads CAISLAGESEQYF. CDR3 nucleotides: TGTGCCATCAGCCTAGCGGGGGAAAGCGAGCAGTACTTC. The V call is TRBV10-3, the J call TRBJ2-7, with 10 bases that match TRBD2. Germline-derived CDR1 and CDR2 are ENHRY and SYGVKD. With V trimmed by 6 bases and J by 6 bases, 5 bases remained unmatched. The CDR3 extends over 13 amino acids.

The chain carries TRBV6-5 and TRBJ2-5; D is tentatively TRBD1 or TRBD2 (6 bases each). The CDR3 extends over 13 amino acids. CDR1 and CDR2 from the germline V gene are MNHEY and SVGAGI. Trimming cost V 4 bases and J 5 bases, with 11 bases left between them. The CDR3 spells CASSLTGRETQYF. The CDR3 DNA reads as TGTGCCAGCAGTTTAACAGGGAGGGAGACCCAGTACTTC.